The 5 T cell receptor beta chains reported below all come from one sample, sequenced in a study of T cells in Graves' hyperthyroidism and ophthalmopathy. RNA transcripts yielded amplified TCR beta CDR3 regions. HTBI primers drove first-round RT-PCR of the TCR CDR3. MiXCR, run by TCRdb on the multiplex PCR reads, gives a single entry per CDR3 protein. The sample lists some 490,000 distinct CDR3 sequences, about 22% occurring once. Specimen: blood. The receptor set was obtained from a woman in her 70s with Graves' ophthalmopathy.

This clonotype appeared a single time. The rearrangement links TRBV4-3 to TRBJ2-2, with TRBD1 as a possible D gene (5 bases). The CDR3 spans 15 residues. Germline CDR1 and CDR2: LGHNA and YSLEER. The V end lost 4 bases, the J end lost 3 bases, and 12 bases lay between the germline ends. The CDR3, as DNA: TGCGCCAGCAGCCCGATGACAGCAGACACCGGGGAGCTGTTTTTT. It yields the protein CASSPMTADTGELFF.

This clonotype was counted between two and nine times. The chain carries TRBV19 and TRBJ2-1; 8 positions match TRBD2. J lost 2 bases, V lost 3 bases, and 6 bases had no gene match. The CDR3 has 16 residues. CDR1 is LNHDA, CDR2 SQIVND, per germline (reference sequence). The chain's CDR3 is CASSIGGASAYNEQFF. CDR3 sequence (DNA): TGTGCCAGTAGTATCGGGGGGGCGAGCGCCTACAATGAGCAGTTCTTC. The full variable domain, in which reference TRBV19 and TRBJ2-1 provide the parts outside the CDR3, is DGGITQSPKYLFRKEGQNVTLSCEQNLNHDAMYWYRQDPGQGLRLIYYSQIVNDFQKGDIAEGYSVSREKKESFPLTVTSAQKNPTAFYLCASSIGGASAYNEQFFGPGTRLTVL.

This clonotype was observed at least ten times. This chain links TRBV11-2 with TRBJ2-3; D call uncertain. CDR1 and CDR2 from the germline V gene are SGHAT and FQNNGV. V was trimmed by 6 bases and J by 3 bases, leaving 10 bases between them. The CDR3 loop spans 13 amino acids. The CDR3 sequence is CASSSLRTDTQYF. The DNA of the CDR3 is TGTGCCAGCAGTTCACTAAGAACAGATACGCAGTATTTT.

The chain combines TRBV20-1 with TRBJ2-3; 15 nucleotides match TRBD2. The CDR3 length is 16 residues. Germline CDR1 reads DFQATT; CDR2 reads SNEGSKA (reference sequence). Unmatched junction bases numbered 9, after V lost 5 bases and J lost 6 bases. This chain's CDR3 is CSALRTSGRAMDTQYF. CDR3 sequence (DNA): TGCAGTGCTCTTAGGACTAGCGGGAGGGCCATGGATACGCAGTATTTT.

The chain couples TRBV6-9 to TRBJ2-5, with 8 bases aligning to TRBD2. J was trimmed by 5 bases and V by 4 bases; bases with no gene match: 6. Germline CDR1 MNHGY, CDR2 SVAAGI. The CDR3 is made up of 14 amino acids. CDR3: CASSSSGSDETQYF. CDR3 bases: TGTGCCAGCAGTTCGAGCGGGAGCGATGAGACCCAGTACTTC.